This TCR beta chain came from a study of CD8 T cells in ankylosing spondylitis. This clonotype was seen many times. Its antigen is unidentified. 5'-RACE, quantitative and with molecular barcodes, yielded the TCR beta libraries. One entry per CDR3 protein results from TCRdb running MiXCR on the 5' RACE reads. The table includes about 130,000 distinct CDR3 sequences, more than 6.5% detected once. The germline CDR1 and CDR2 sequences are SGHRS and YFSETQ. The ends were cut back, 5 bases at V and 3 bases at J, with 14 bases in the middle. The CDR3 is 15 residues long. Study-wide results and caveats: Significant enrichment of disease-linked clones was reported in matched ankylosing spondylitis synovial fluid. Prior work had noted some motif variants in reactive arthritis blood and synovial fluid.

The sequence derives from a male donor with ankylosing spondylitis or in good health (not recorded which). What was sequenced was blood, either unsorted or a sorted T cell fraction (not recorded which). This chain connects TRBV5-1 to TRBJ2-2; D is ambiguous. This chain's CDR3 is CASSEAPIDTGELFF. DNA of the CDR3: TGCGCCAGCAGTGAGGCCCCGATAGACACCGGGGAGCTGTTTTTT.